The 17 T cell receptor beta chains given below trace back to one sample, sequenced in a study of T-cell reconstitution after alpha-beta-depleted transplantation in children. Unique molecular identifiers were incorporated into the prepared TCRbeta library. TCRdb re-called the PCR reads through MiXCR, storing one row per CDR3 protein. The table records 780,000 or so distinct CDR3 sequences, 15% to 20% of them present only once. The starting material was PBMCs, mostly from graft donor cells, obtained 360 days after TCRalphabeta/CD19-depleted stem cell transplant. These receptors originate from a male patient between 5 and 17 years old who had a stem cell transplant for acute lymphoblastic leukemia, so the T cells may come from the graft donor.

The chain joins TRBV5-1 to TRBJ2-1; 11 bases map to TRBD2. The V gene end was trimmed by 4 bases and the J gene end by 5 bases; junction bases not matched to a gene: 5. The CDR3 extends over 15 amino acids. Germline V gene lookup returns CDR1 SGHRS and CDR2 YFSETQ. The CDR3 DNA reads as TGCGCCAGCAGCATGGTAGCGGGAGGGAACAATGAGCAGTTCTTC. Protein sequence: CASSMVAGGNNEQFF.

The V call is TRBV4-3, the J call TRBJ2-7, with D maybe TRBD1 (6 bases). Germline CDR1 is LGHNA and CDR2 is YSLEER. Trimming removed 1 base at V and 5 bases at J, with 15 bases between. This CDR3 has 15 amino acids. This CDR3 is CASSQAVRQADEQYF. The CDR3 nucleotides read TGCGCCAGCAGCCAAGCGGTGAGACAGGCGGACGAGCAGTACTTC.

The V gene is TRBV4-1, the J gene TRBJ2-4, with a possible D match to TRBD1 (5 bases). V was pared by 0 bases and J by 1 base, with 7 bases between. Per the germline V gene, CDR1 is MGHRA and CDR2 is YSYEKL. The CDR3 runs 15 residues. The CDR3 loop reads CASSQEKGAKNIQYF. CDR3 DNA: TGCGCCAGCAGCCAAGAGAAGGGGGCCAAAAACATTCAGTACTTC.

The rearrangement uses TRBV5-5 and TRBJ2-7, with D possibly called TRBD1 or TRBD2 (6 bases each). The CDR3 spans 12 residues. Germline lookup yields CDR1 SGHKS and CDR2 YYEKEE (reference sequence). Trimming shortened V by 0 bases and J by 11 bases, and 12 bases separated the two germline ends. The DNA for the CDR3 is TGTGCCAGCAGCTTGGACGGGGGCAGCGAGTACTTC. It translates to CASSLDGGSEYF.

This clonotype was seen more than once but under ten times. The rearrangement joins TRBV25-1 to TRBJ2-7, with D unclear. CDR1 and CDR2 (germline): MGHDK, SYGVNS. V was shortened by 4 bases and J by 2 bases, with 12 bases between the two germline ends. The CDR3 is made up of 14 amino acids. Written as DNA, the CDR3 is TGTGCCAGCAGTGCAGGCAATGGGGCCTACGAGCAGTACTTC. Translation gives CASSAGNGAYEQYF.

This rearrangement joins TRBV18 to TRBJ2-5; the D gene is possibly TRBD1 (5 bases). V was clipped by 2 bases and J by 0 bases, with 19 bases between them. Germline V gives CDR1 KGHSH, CDR2 LQKENI. There are 18 residues in the CDR3. Here the CDR3 DNA reads TGTGCCAGCTCACCAAGGCAGGACACACTCTTTTACCAAGAGACCCAGTACTTC. Amino acids: CASSPRQDTLFYQETQYF. The complete variable domain, with remaining parts taken from reference TRBV18 and TRBJ2-5, reads NAGVMQNPRHLVRRRGQEARLRCSPMKGHSHVYWYRQLPEEGLKFMVYLQKENIIDESGMPKERFSAEFPKEGPSILRIQQVVRGDSAAYFCASSPRQDTLFYQETQYFGPGTRLLVL.

This clonotype was counted a few times. The rearrangement joins TRBV11-2 to TRBJ2-2; D possibly corresponds to TRBD2 (5 bases). The CDR3 length is 16 residues. With 4 bases removed from V and 2 bases from J, the gap between germline ends came to 14 bases. CDR1 and CDR2 from the germline V gene are SGHAT and FQNNGV. CDR3 nucleotides: TGTGCCAGCAGCTCCCTGGGTAGCGTTAACACCGGGGAGCTGTTTTTT. This gives the protein CASSSLGSVNTGELFF.

The chain links TRBV5-1 to TRBJ2-3, with TRBD2 identical over 12 bases. The CDR3 is 19 amino acids. Germline V gene lookup returns CDR1 SGHRS and CDR2 YFSETQ. V lost 4 bases and J lost 3; bases outside the gene matches: 15. The CDR3 region has the DNA TGCGCCAGCAGCCACGCGAGACTAGCGGGAGTAATCAGTACAGATACGCAGTATTTT. Encoded protein: CASSHARLAGVISTDTQYF.

The chain joins TRBV4-1 to TRBJ2-7, with D perhaps matching TRBD2 (6 bases). Trimming stripped 10 bases from V and 6 bases from J, with 25 bases between. CDR1 and CDR2 (germline): MGHRA, YSYEKL. The CDR3 spans 15 residues. In DNA form, the CDR3 reads TGCGCCAACCTCAAGGTCGGGGGTTCCCTCCTCGAGCAGTACTTC. It encodes CANLKVGGSLLEQYF.

This clonotype was observed a few times. The rearrangement links TRBV13 to TRBJ2-7, with 10 bases fitting TRBD1. Germline V gives CDR1 PRHDT, CDR2 FYEKMQ (reference sequence). V was clipped by 2 bases and J by 5 bases; unmatched bases: 6. This CDR3 contains 15 residues. CDR3 residues: CASSLSGTGDNEQYF. The CDR3 coding sequence is TGTGCCAGCAGCTTATCGGGGACAGGGGATAACGAGCAGTACTTC.

In DNA form, the CDR3 reads TGTGCCAGCTCGTTTTACCGAACAGGGGAGGAGAATGAGCAGTTCTTC. It encodes CASSFYRTGEENEQFF. The V call is TRBV18, the J call TRBJ2-1; a possible D gene is TRBD1 (7 bases). CDR3 length: 16 residues. Trimming took off 6 bases at V and 7 bases at J, with 22 bases between the two ends. Germline V gene data show CDR1 as KGHSH and CDR2 as LQKENI.

The chain combines TRBV5-6 with TRBJ1-2; 7 nucleotides match TRBD1. V was clipped by 3 bases and J by 3 bases; unmatched bases: 8. The CDR3 is 15 residues long. Germline V lookup: CDR1 SGHDT, CDR2 YYEEEE. The DNA for the CDR3 is TGTGCCAGCAGCTACTCGACAGGGCCTTACTATGGCTACACCTTC. It translates to CASSYSTGPYYGYTF.

This clonotype appeared a few times. The gene calls are TRBV4-1 and TRBJ1-6, with D possibly being TRBD1 (6 bases). V dropped 0 bases and J dropped 8 bases, with 11 bases sitting between them. Germline V lookup: CDR1 MGHRA, CDR2 YSYEKL. This CDR3 comprises 15 residues. CDR3 nucleotides: TGCGCCAGCAGCCAAGATGGCAGGGGCCATTCACCCCTCCACTTT. Translation: CASSQDGRGHSPLHF.

The rearrangement links TRBV12-3 or TRBV12-4 to TRBJ2-3, with D hard to call. CDR3 length equals 13 residues. With 3 bases removed from V and 4 bases from J, the gap between germline ends came to 8 bases. The CDR3 spells CASSFVMADTQYF. The DNA of the CDR3 is TGTGCCAGCAGTTTCGTGATGGCAGATACGCAGTATTTT.

This clonotype turned up a few times. V gene TRBV6-5 combines with J gene TRBJ1-2; D remains ambiguous. Germline V gene lookup returns CDR1 MNHEY and CDR2 SVGAGI. The CDR3 spans 15 residues. Trimming left V 2 bases short and J 5 bases short, with 15 bases between. CDR3 sequence (DNA): TGTGCCAGCAGTTACCGCGGACTCGTACCATATGGCTACACCTTC. It yields the protein CASSYRGLVPYGYTF.

The chain recombines TRBV7-6 with TRBJ2-7; TRBD1 matches at 8 bases. The CDR3 loop spans 14 amino acids. J gave up 7 bases and V 0 bases, and 5 bases lay outside the gene matches. Germline values: CDR1 SGHVS, CDR2 FNYEAQ. This chain's CDR3 is CASSLASRGQEQYF. The CDR3 DNA sequence: TGTGCCAGCAGCTTAGCCAGCAGGGGGCAAGAGCAGTACTTC.

The chain is built from TRBV12-3 or TRBV12-4 and TRBJ2-1; unclear D gene. The ends were cut back, 3 bases at V and 4 bases at J, with 10 bases in the middle. This CDR3 comprises 14 residues. The CDR3 spells CASSLAELYNEQFF. The CDR3 DNA sequence: TGTGCCAGCAGTTTGGCGGAGTTGTACAATGAGCAGTTCTTC.